Listed here are 8 T cell receptor beta chains from one sample, sequenced in a study of cytomegalovirus exposure and HLA in healthy donors. Both 60 Vbeta primers and 13 Jbeta primers went into the PCR. Some clones are missing from TCRdb's copy, which holds only in-frame ones; the method was immunoSEQ multiplex PCR. Counted here are more than 95,000 clones, roughly 13% occurring once; the ten biggest clones make up more than 15%. The sequenced sample was PBMCs. The source of these receptors is a middle-aged man in good health and CMV-seropositive.

J is TRBJ2-1 and V is TRBV18; D perhaps matches TRBD2 (6 bases). Germline CDR1 KGHSH, CDR2 LQKENI. V shed 2 bases and J shed 5 bases, with 16 bases lying between them. The CDR3 consists of 16 residues. The CDR3 protein is CASSPGEPGLHNEQFF. DNA of the CDR3: TGTGCCAGCTCACCAGGAGAACCGGGACTTCACAATGAGCAGTTCTTC. The entire variable domain, with the rest obtained from reference TRBV18 and TRBJ2-1, is as follows: NAGVMQNPRHLVRRRGQEARLRCSPMKGHSHVYWYRQLPEEGLKFMVYLQKENIIDESGMPKERFSAEFPKEGPSILRIQQVVRGDSAAYFCASSPGEPGLHNEQFFGPGTRLTVL.

The V and J genes are TRBV4-1 and TRBJ1-4; D is undetermined. Germline-derived CDR1 and CDR2 are MGHRA and YSYEKL. The CDR3 covers 17 residues. V lost 1 base and J 4 bases, leaving 16 bases between the germline ends. The CDR3 reads CASSQGRGVVYNEKLFF. CDR3 nucleotide sequence: TGCGCCAGCAGCCAAGGACGAGGCGTGGTGTATAATGAAAAACTGTTTTTT.

The chain has TRBV7-2 and TRBJ2-5; 15 bases map to TRBD2. V trimming: 2 bases; J trimming: 1 base; junction bases outside the gene matches: 5. Germline CDR1 SGHTA, CDR2 FQGNSA. The CDR3 is 18 amino acids. This CDR3 reads CASSLQGLAGGLQETQYF. CDR3 nucleotides: TGTGCCAGCAGCTTACAGGGACTAGCGGGAGGACTCCAAGAGACCCAGTACTTC.

The chain uses TRBV11-2 and TRBJ1-2; 10 nucleotides line up with TRBD1. The CDR3 sequence is 15 residues long. Germline values: CDR1 SGHAT, CDR2 FQNNGV. V lost 5 bases to trimming and J lost 2 bases; unmatched junction nucleotides: 5. Written as DNA, the CDR3 is TGTGCCAGCAGCCTCCTGACAGGGGGCAACTATGGCTACACCTTC. Translating it yields CASSLLTGGNYGYTF.

The chain links TRBV27 to TRBJ2-1; 10 bases match TRBD2. CDR1 MNHEY and CDR2 SMNVEV come from the germline V gene (reference sequence). The V and J ends lost 6 bases and 4 bases, in that order; junction bases with no gene match: 6. CDR3 length: 15 amino acids. CDR3 loop: CASSSGLAAYNEQFF. Here the CDR3 DNA reads TGTGCCAGCAGCTCCGGACTAGCGGCTTACAATGAGCAGTTCTTC.

The chain has TRBV7-9 and TRBJ1-1, with TRBD1 identical over 9 bases. The J segment lost 4 bases and the V segment lost 5 bases, leaving 5 bases of the junction unmatched. The CDR3 loop spans 14 amino acids. Germline assignment: CDR1 SEHNR and CDR2 FQNEAQ (reference sequence). The CDR3 nucleotides are TGTGCCAGCAGCCGACAGGGGGTAATCACTGAAGCTTTCTTT. Translated: CASSRQGVITEAFF.

Remarks on this clone: Sequence at one end of the junction differs from germline and may be a read error. This chain links TRBV5-1 with TRBJ2-5; D is possibly TRBD2 (6 bases). CDR3 length: 15 amino acids. Germline V gene sequence: CDR1 SGHRS, CDR2 YFSETQ. The DNA of the CDR3 is TGCACCAGCAGCCTGGACGGGACTTTCCAAGAGACCCAGTACTTC. It specifies CTSSLDGTFQETQYF.

This clone was counted ten times or more. The V and J genes are TRBV27 and TRBJ2-7; a weak D match, TRBD2 (6 bases). The V end was cut by 3 bases, the J end by 6 bases, with 12 bases between. CDR1 and CDR2 (germline): MNHEY, SMNVEV (reference sequence). This CDR3 has 13 residues. Here the CDR3 reads CASSLWEAGEQYF. The CDR3 DNA is TGTGCCAGCAGTTTGTGGGAGGCGGGCGAGCAGTACTTC.